The entry below gives a single T cell receptor (beta chain) sequence along with its context. Which antigen it targets is not known. No much larger clone is present one base from it, and per-base qualities are unavailable. V is cut by 2 bases and J by 5 bases, and the space between the germline ends is 15 bases. Reading the germline V gene (reference sequence) gives CDR1 LNHNV and CDR2 YYDKDF. Spanning cysteine to phenylalanine, the CDR3 consists of 15 amino acids. Just CDR3 DNA is preserved here, 45 bases in frame from base 1. The donors were healthy, HIV-negative adults with no recently reported acute infections or vaccinations. Every donor was a Caucasian adult living in Nashville, Tennessee, USA. CD4+ T cells were enriched by magnetic negative selection; naive cells were then positively selected on CD45RA, and the negative fraction formed the memory subset. Blood was collected by leukapheresis, and PBMCs were isolated by Ficoll-Histopaque density gradient centrifugation and then cryopreserved in liquid nitrogen vapor phase. Analytical flow cytometry was used to check the purity and quantity of each magnetically sorted T cell population. Genomic DNA was isolated from each sorted fraction and quantified by UV absorbance on a Nanodrop 2000c.

This sample was taken from a study of shared clonotypes between healthy human individuals (TCRdb year 2020). For the study in its entirety: A few men and a couple of women, aged 18 to 49 years, made up the cohort. For each donor, CD4 naive and CD4 memory were each given three plates, CD8 naive was given two plates, and CD8 memory was given one plate. Blood TCR repertoires of roughly 5 healthy adults were deeply sequenced to estimate repertoire size and the extent of clonotype sharing between individuals. To increase sequencing depth and limit assay-specific biases, different laboratories used diverse techniques to prepare libraries and sequence TCR repertoires. Per donor, leukapheresis produced somewhere between about 0.9 and 10 billion PBMCs. General conclusions and limits of the study: Because the study included only a small number of donors, the genetic and exposure-history diversity represented was limited. Sampling was limited to blood, and TCR repertoires in tissue likely differ from TCR repertoires in blood. Compared with non-shared clonotypes, clonotypes shared by all four sorted-subset donors had higher generation probabilities. Based on pairwise subsampling, the degree of clonotype sharing among donors was expected to be affected by sequencing depth. Even with the large sequencing depth, rarefaction of the sorted-subset datasets indicated that sequencing was incomplete. Across a few donors, about 4.5% of naive CD4, approximately 3.6% of naive CD8, 2.3% of memory CD4, and 0.4% of memory CD8 clonotypes were shared. Naive subsets generally had larger estimated clonotype richness than memory subsets did.

Using the deep immunoSEQ assay, multiplex PCR amplified TCR CDR3 regions from genomic DNA. Extracted genomic DNA from each cell subset was spread evenly across all wells of several immunoSEQ 96-well plates, with each plate serving as a replicate. For sorted subsets, each replicate PCR was loaded with around 200 ng genomic DNA, equivalent to about 30,000 T cell genomes. Purified libraries were quantified with a Qubit 3.0 fluorometer, sized on a Bioanalyzer 2100, and re-quantified with the KAPA Library Quantification kit. Every immunoSEQ 96-well plate was sequenced on a separate single-read 150-cycle Illumina NextSeq 550 flow cell. The study's processing was this. The immunoSEQ output contained only junctional sequences without quality scores, so filtering could not match that applied to full-length reads. To assign V/J genes and CDR3, sequences were annotated using PyIR, a Python wrapper for IgBLAST v1.9, with IMGT germline references. Reads were filtered out if the reads had weak V/J assignments (E-value above 1e-6), no CDR3, stop codons, out-of-frame junctions, or ambiguous translated residues. A V3J clonotype was defined by an identical inferred V gene, J gene, and CDR3 amino acid sequence. Percentage overlap between repertoires was calculated by dividing the number of shared unique clonotypes by the size of the smaller repertoire. Repertoire richness was assessed with RTK rarefaction, the Chao1 estimator, and Recon v2.1 estimates of unobserved clonotypes. Generation probabilities were computed with OLGA for all TCRbeta clonotypes obtained by the gDNA method from four donors. TCRdb stores this immuneACCESS table with in-frame sequences only. Part of the clones is absent; in the studies checked, under half of the shortfall reflects unresolved V genes, and no reason is known for the rest. V, J and clone size were drawn from that table, and D and trimming were deduced from the DNA. For this sample the table gives 950,000 to 1,300,000 clones, of which about 80% were detected only once. Less than 1.5% of the sample is held by the ten biggest clonotypes.

The receptor chain draws on TRBV15 and TRBJ2-5; TRBD2 is a possible D gene, resting on 6 matching bases. Input material: memory CD4+ T cells sorted from blood. The cell subset or site label for this specimen denotes: CD45RA-negative fraction. The TCR comes from a man between 18 and 35 years old in good health. The CDR3 amino acid sequence is: CATSRSGGGVETQYF. The nucleotide sequence is TGTGCCACCAGCAGATCCGGGGGTGGGGTGGAGACCCAGTACTTC.